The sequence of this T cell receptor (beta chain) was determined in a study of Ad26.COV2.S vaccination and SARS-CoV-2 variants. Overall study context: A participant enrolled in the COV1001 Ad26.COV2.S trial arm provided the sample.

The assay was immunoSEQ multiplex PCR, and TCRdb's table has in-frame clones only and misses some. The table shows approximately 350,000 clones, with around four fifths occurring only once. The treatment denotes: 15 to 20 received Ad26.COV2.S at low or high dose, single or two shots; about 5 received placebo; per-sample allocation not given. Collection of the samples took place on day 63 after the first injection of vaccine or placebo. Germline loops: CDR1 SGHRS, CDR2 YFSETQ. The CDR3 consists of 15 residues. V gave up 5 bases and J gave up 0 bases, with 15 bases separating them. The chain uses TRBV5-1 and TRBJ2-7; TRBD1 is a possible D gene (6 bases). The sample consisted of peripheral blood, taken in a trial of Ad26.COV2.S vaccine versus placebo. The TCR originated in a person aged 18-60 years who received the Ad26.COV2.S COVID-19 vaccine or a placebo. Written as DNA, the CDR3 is TGCGCCAGCAGTACTCGGACAGTAGGCTCCTACGAGCAGTACTTC. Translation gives CASSTRTVGSYEQYF.